This T cell receptor (beta chain) was identified during a study of T cell repertoires in cytomegalovirus infection. V was trimmed by 5 bases and J by 2 bases, leaving 16 bases between them. This CDR3 spans 17 amino acids. Germline V CDR1 and CDR2: SGHVS, FQNEAQ. This clonotype was found many times. TCRdb reprocessed the reads with MiXCR, giving one entry per CDR3 protein. The data contain 200,000 to 250,000 distinct CDR3 sequences, over 20% of them singletons. The sample was CD8+ T cells from PBMCs. The chain couples TRBV7-8 to TRBJ1-6; maybe TRBD1 (6 bases). This clonotype originated in a human donor in good health (CMV status not recorded). Some clones in this sample may be carry-over from other donors' samples. The CDR3: CASSREGHDTYNSPLHF. CDR3 DNA: TGTGCCAGCAGCAGGGAGGGACATGACACCTATAATTCACCCCTCCACTTT.